The entry that follows covers one TCR beta chain sequence. It lacks a known antigen. No base-level quality is on record; no much larger clone is a single base apart. Collaborating institutions collected whole blood in K2EDTA tubes following their own protocols. For TCRbeta analysis, collaborators shipped samples as frozen whole blood, isolated PBMCs, or DNA extracted from either of those sample types. TCRbeta CDR3 regions were amplified from genomic DNA using the immunoSEQ Assay, a bias-controlled multiplex PCR. The paper's data handling went like this. Within the assay, amplification of reference gene primers was used to estimate how many nucleated cells each sample contained. To quantify the absolute abundance of each unique TCRbeta CDR3 rearrangement, sequence reads were collapsed and filtered. For each sample, productive Simpson clonality was calculated as the square root of Simpson's diversity index over productive rearrangements. Imported from immuneACCESS, the table was reduced by TCRdb to in-frame sequences with V and J called. These copies leave out some clones; in studies compared against another copy, an unresolved V gene accounts for under half, and the cause of the remainder is not known. V, J and clone size reflect that table, while D and trimming were determined from the DNA. For this sample there are 150,000 to 200,000 clones; 89% appear just once. Approximately 3% of the sample goes to the ten largest clones.

The CDR3 has 14 amino acids, counting the end cysteine and phenylalanine. Solely the CDR3 DNA is kept, with 42 bases framed from the first base. As encoded in the germline V gene, CDR1 is MDHEN while CDR2 is SYDVKM. The germline V end is reduced by 6 bases and the J end by 5 bases; junction bases left unmatched: 10. This entry comes from a study of blood T cell repertoires in COVID-19 (dated by TCRdb to the early 2020s). With respect to the entire study: The collaborator samples originated in the United States, Italy and Spain and spanned the acute and convalescent phases of COVID-19. The material from the prospective study consisted of cDNA or gDNA derived from T cells, B-cell-depleted T cells, or PBMCs. Subjects who had been exposed to COVID-19, were actively infected with it, or had recovered from it provided the deeply sampled blood TCRbeta repertoires that made up the dataset. A freely available public database, intended as a resource for researchers studying the immune response to SARS-CoV-2, is where the repertoires were released. Samples were obtained from the ongoing ImmuneRACE study (first 160 participants) and from 1,000 to 1,500 subjects provided by 6 global collaborators. Sample metadata almost always included a de-identified subject ID, COVID-19 status, age in years and sex. HLA class I and class II types, where available, came from metadata supplied by the sample provider rather than from assay-based typing.

The full study reports these points: How much clinical and demographic metadata was included differed by source and by participant, and the metadata was provided uncurated.

The chain links TRBV28 with TRBJ2-7, with 7 central nucleotides matching TRBD1. The clonotype comes from a man between 60 and 75 years old with acute or convalescent COVID-19. Source material: peripheral blood. CDR3 region: CASSRRTGDHEQYF. Here is the DNA: TGTGCCAGCAGCCGTAGAACAGGGGACCACGAGCAGTACTTC.